The next 21 T cell receptor beta chains were all read from a single sample in a study of T cells in women clearing cervical HPV infection. The protocol was immunoSEQ multiplex PCR, while the TCRdb copy is restricted to in-frame clones and leaves out a portion. The sample shows around 30,000 clones, and roughly 20% sits with its ten largest clones. Specimen: blood buffy coat. Receptors were obtained from a woman aged 18 to 69 with a cervical HPV16 infection that either progressed to CIN3+ or cleared (not recorded which).

As for this clone: The CDR3 end lies 3 residues beyond the end of the read and is filled in from the germline J gene. V is TRBV5-1 and J is TRBJ2-7; D might be TRBD1 (6 bases). The germline CDR1 and CDR2 sequences are SGHRS and YFSETQ. The CDR3 consists of 13 residues. Trimming took off 4 bases at V and 2 bases at J, with 10 bases between the two ends. CDR3 sequence: CASSRTETYEQYF. Partial CDR3 DNA: TGCGCCAGCAGCCGGACAGAAACCTACGAG.

Note on this clone: Read sequence stops 3 residues before the CDR3 end, and the germline J gene provides the missing end. This rearrangement joins TRBV5-1 to TRBJ2-1; the D is unclear. Trimming shortened V by 0 bases and J by 0 bases, and 7 bases separated the two germline ends. The CDR3 contains 15 residues. Germline V gene lookup returns CDR1 SGHRS and CDR2 YFSETQ. CDR3 DNA, as far as it was read: TGCGCCAGCAGCTTGGCTTCTAGCTCCTACAATGAG. Protein: CASSLASSSYNE. The complete CDR3 reads CASSLASSSYNEQFF.

CDR3 bases read: TGTGCCTGGAGTCAGGGTGAGGGGTCACCC. This translates into CAWSQGEGSP. In full, the CDR3 reads CAWSQGEGSPLHF. J is TRBJ1-6 and V is TRBV30, with D tentatively TRBD1 (5 bases). From the germline J gene comes the end of the CDR3, since the read stops 3 residues before it. The V end was cut by 2 bases, the J end by 10 bases, with 12 bases between. CDR1 is GTSNPN and CDR2 is SVGIG in the germline V gene (reference sequence). CDR3 size: 13 residues.

Concerning this clone itself: Coverage ceases 3 residues before the CDR3 finishes, and the germline J gene fills in the end. The chain is built from TRBV5-1 and TRBJ2-7, with D unresolved. CDR3 length: 14 residues. CDR1 is SGHRS, CDR2 YFSETQ, per germline. Trimming left V 0 bases short and J 2 bases short, with 9 bases between. CDR3 sequence: CASSLAVGTYEQYF. The sequenced part of the CDR3 DNA is TGCGCCAGCAGCTTGGCCGTCGGTACCTACGAG.

Worth noting for this clone: Read coverage stops 3 residues before the CDR3 terminus; the germline J gene supplies the remainder. The gene calls are TRBV29-1 and TRBJ2-6; TRBD2 might be the D (6 bases). The length of the CDR3 is 17 residues. The germline V and J ends were trimmed by 5 bases and 2 bases, with 19 bases remaining between them. The germline CDR1 and CDR2 sequences are SQVTM and ANQGSEA. Partial CDR3 DNA: TGCAGCGTTCGGGGGTGGGCTACCAGGCCTGGGGCCAACGTC. Protein product: CSVRGWATRPGANV. The full CDR3 is CSVRGWATRPGANVLTF.

The CDR3 sequence is CAWCEGSSPLFF. The part of the CDR3 DNA that was read is TGTGCCTGGTGTGAGGGGAGTTCACCG. The V and J genes are TRBV30 and TRBJ2-2; D assignment may be TRBD1 or TRBD2 (5 bases each). The CDR3 end falls 3 residues outside the read, so it is completed with the germline J gene. The CDR3 sequence is 12 residues long. Germline loops: CDR1 GTSNPN, CDR2 SVGIG (reference sequence).

Note on this clone: The read ends 3 residues early relative to the CDR3; the germline J gene fills the gap. V and J are TRBV29-1 and TRBJ2-5; 7 bases fit TRBD2. Germline assignment: CDR1 SQVTM and CDR2 ANQGSEA. The CDR3 is made up of 14 amino acids. Germline trimming cut 3 bases from V and 2 bases from J; bases unmatched to any gene: 6. This chain's CDR3 is CSVERAGWQETQYF. The part of the CDR3 DNA that was read is TGCAGCGTTGAGCGAGCGGGGTGGCAAGAGACC. The full variable domain, its missing parts supplied by reference TRBV29-1 and TRBJ2-5, is SAVISQKPSRDICQRGTSLTIQCQVDSQVTMMFWYRQQPGQSLTLIATANQGSEATYESGFVIDKFPISRPNLTFSTLTVSNMSPEDSSIYLCSVERAGWQETQYFGPGTRLLVL.

Worth noting for this clone: The DNA ends 3 residues before the CDR3 does, and the rest of the CDR3 is filled in from the germline J gene. The genes are TRBV16 and TRBJ2-3; D gene uncertain. From germline, CDR1 is KGHSY and CDR2 FQNENV. CDR3 length equals 13 residues. The CDR3 reads CASSQHPAETQYF. CDR3 DNA, as far as it was read: TGTGCCAGCAGCCAACATCCGGCGGAGACG. Full variable domain (missing parts from reference TRBV16 and TRBJ2-3): GEEVAQTPKHLVRGEGQKAKLYCAPIKGHSYVFWYQQVLKNEFKFLISFQNENVFDETGMPKERFSAKCLPNSPCSLEIQATKLEDSAVYFCASSQHPAETQYFGPGTRLTVL.

Comment on this clone: The read ends 3 residues before the CDR3 terminus; that terminus is restored from the germline J gene. J is TRBJ1-2 and V is TRBV19, with 9 bases that match TRBD1. The CDR3 has 14 residues. From germline, CDR1 is LNHDA and CDR2 SQIVND (reference sequence). The CDR3 is CASSTGQGTHDYTF. CDR3 bases read: TGTGCCAGTAGTACCGGACAGGGGACCCACGAC.

To note about this clone: The CDR3 extends 3 residues past the end of the read, so its final part is completed from the germline J gene. The rearrangement uses TRBV5-1 and TRBJ2-1; TRBD1 agrees at 9 bases. The CDR3 length is 15 residues. CDR1 SGHRS and CDR2 YFSETQ come from the germline V gene. The V gene end was trimmed by 4 bases and the J gene end by 7 bases; junction bases not matched to a gene: 9. The CDR3: CASSPGTGSVNEQFF. The CDR3 DNA, read in part, is TGCGCCAGCAGCCCGGGGACAGGGTCGGTTAATGAG. The entire variable domain, with the rest obtained from reference TRBV5-1 and TRBJ2-1, is as follows: KAGVTQTPRYLIKTRGQQVTLSCSPISGHRSVSWYQQTPGQGLQFLFEYFSETQRNKGNFPGRFSGRQFSNSRSEMNVSTLELGDSALYLCASSPGTGSVNEQFFGPGTRLTVL.

In regard to this clone: Sequencing ends 3 residues short of the CDR3 end; the germline J gene provides the rest. The chain carries TRBV7-9 and TRBJ2-3, with 7 positions matching TRBD2. The CDR3 covers 14 residues. Germline V gene lookup returns CDR1 SEHNR and CDR2 FQNEAQ (reference sequence). The ends lost 1 base at V and 7 bases at J; junction bases unmatched: 5. The sequenced CDR3 bases are TGTGCCAGCAGCTTAGGGCTAGCGGAGAATACG. This gives the protein CASSLGLAENT. The entire CDR3 is CASSLGLAENTQYF.

Of note for this clone: The sequence runs out 3 residues before the end of the CDR3; the remainder is reconstructed from the germline J gene. This chain links TRBV7-9 with TRBJ2-3, with a weak D call TRBD1 (6 bases). The germline gives CDR1 SEHNR, CDR2 FQNEAQ (reference sequence). The CDR3 runs 12 residues. The chain's CDR3 is CASSRGGQPQYF. The CDR3 DNA, read in part, is TGTGCCAGCAGCCGAGGGGGTCAGCCG.

CDR3 amino acids: CAISESSLAVRSTDTQYF. CDR3 DNA, as far as it was read: TGTGCCATCAGTGAGTCTTCCCTAGCGGTTAGGTCGACAGATACG. The chain uses TRBV10-3 and TRBJ2-3; 7 nucleotides line up with TRBD2. The CDR3 extends 3 residues past the end of the read, so its final part is completed from the germline J gene. The length of the CDR3 is 18 residues. The V and J ends lost 0 bases and 3 bases, in that order; junction bases with no gene match: 12. Germline CDR1 and CDR2: ENHRY and SYGVKD.

As for this clone: The observed sequence ends 3 residues before the CDR3 terminus, with the missing tail filled in from the germline J gene. The gene calls are TRBV13 and TRBJ2-5; either TRBD1 or TRBD2 may supply D (5 bases each). This CDR3 comprises 15 residues. The germline CDR1 and CDR2 sequences are PRHDT and FYEKMQ (reference sequence). V gave up 5 bases and J gave up 5 bases, with 18 bases separating them. The sequenced part of the CDR3 DNA is TGTGCCAGCAGCCCACCTCGAGGGGCCGGGGAGACC. Protein product: CASSPPRGAGET. The entire CDR3 sequence reads CASSPPRGAGETQYF.

A note on this clone: The read ends 3 residues before the CDR3 terminus; that terminus is restored from the germline J gene. The gene calls are TRBV19 and TRBJ2-7, with 8 bases lining up with TRBD1. V dropped 5 bases and J dropped 3; count of bases not matched to a gene: 15. Per germline, CDR1 LNHDA and CDR2 SQIVND (reference sequence). There are 17 residues in the CDR3. CDR3: CASSRGGQGAYRYEQYF. The covered CDR3 bases are TGTGCCAGTAGTCGGGGAGGTCAGGGGGCGTATCGCTACGAG.

Comments on this clone: The CDR3 end is not reached by the read, which stops 3 residues before it; the germline J gene fills it in. This chain uses TRBV13 with TRBJ2-3; TRBD2 matches 8 bases. The CDR3 consists of 16 residues. Per the germline V gene, CDR1 is PRHDT and CDR2 is FYEKMQ (reference sequence). V dropped 4 bases and J dropped 0; count of bases not matched to a gene: 6. This CDR3 reads CASSYRLARSTDTQYF. The CDR3 DNA, read in part, is TGTGCCAGCAGCTACAGACTAGCGAGAAGCACAGATACG. Full variable domain (outside the CDR3, taken from reference TRBV13 and TRBJ2-3): AAGVIQSPRHLIKEKRETATLKCYPIPRHDTVYWYQQGPGQDPQFLISFYEKMQSDKGSIPDRFSAQQFSDYHSELNMSSLELGDSALYFCASSYRLARSTDTQYFGPGTRLTVL.

As regards this clone: The sequence runs out 3 residues before the end of the CDR3; the remainder is reconstructed from the germline J gene. The chain employs TRBV20-1 and TRBJ2-1, with D perhaps matching TRBD1 or TRBD2 (5 bases each). In germline, CDR1 is DFQATT, CDR2 SNEGSKA (reference sequence). V shed 4 bases and J shed 7 bases, with 11 bases lying between them. The CDR3 totals 12 residues. This chain's CDR3 is CSAIRELNEQFF. Incomplete CDR3 DNA: TGCAGTGCTATCAGGGAGCTGAATGAG.

About this clone: The sequenced fragment ends 3 residues before the CDR3 boundary, so the rest is inferred from the germline J gene. This sequence joins TRBV7-9 and TRBJ2-7, with 9 bases aligning to TRBD2. Germline CDR1 is SEHNR and CDR2 is FQNEAQ (reference sequence). V lost 5 bases and J lost 3; bases outside the gene matches: 5. The CDR3 runs to 14 residues. The CDR3 DNA, read in part, is TGTGCCAGCAGCATTAGCGGGAGCAGCTACGAG. The encoded protein is CASSISGSSYE. The whole CDR3 sequence is CASSISGSSYEQYF.

To note about this clone: The observed sequence ends 3 residues before the CDR3 terminus, with the missing tail filled in from the germline J gene. The chain recombines TRBV19 with TRBJ2-2, with 7 bases that match TRBD2. This CDR3 contains 16 residues. CDR1 and CDR2 (germline): LNHDA, SQIVND (reference sequence). V was pared by 6 bases and J by 4 bases, with 11 bases of the junction left unmatched. CDR3 sequence reads: CASRTIAGRGTGELFF. Partial CDR3 DNA: TGTGCCAGTAGGACCATAGCGGGCCGGGGCACCGGGGAG.

Concerning this clone itself: The junction departs from germline at one end; a sequencing error may be responsible. Read data end 3 residues before the CDR3 end; the end is taken from the germline J gene. The V gene is TRBV11-2, the J gene TRBJ2-5; 9 positions match TRBD2. Germline CDR1 SGHAT, CDR2 FQNNGV. CDR3 size: 14 residues. The DNA read from the CDR3 is TGTGTCAGCAGCTTTCGACTAGCGGAAGAGACC. This sequence encodes CVSSFRLAEET. Given in full, the CDR3 is CVSSFRLAEETQYF.

About this clone: The CDR3 end is not reached by the read, which stops 3 residues before it; the germline J gene fills it in. The chain uses TRBV7-2 and TRBJ2-2; possible D gene TRBD1, 6 bases. Per germline, CDR1 SGHTA and CDR2 FQGNSA. Trimming shortened V by 9 bases and J by 4 bases, and 15 bases separated the two germline ends. The CDR3 runs to 14 residues. The sequenced CDR3 bases are TGTGCCAGTATAAGGGGGTGGCTCACCGGGGAG. Amino acid sequence: CASIRGWLTGE. The full CDR3 protein is CASIRGWLTGELFF.